The T cell receptor beta chain described here comes from a study of regulatory T cells in long-lasting Graves disease. The study, taken as a whole, reports: Persistent-disease Graves' patients showed less TCR diversity than new cases. TRBV28, TRBJ1-2 and TRBJ2-5 were segments that persistent disease favored.

This clonotype was observed at least ten times. The antigen is undetermined. Library construction for TCR beta used iRepertoire HTBI primers and Arm-PCR of CDR3 regions. TCRdb reanalysed the multiplex PCR reads using MiXCR and keeps one entry per CDR3 protein. The repertoire holds around 400,000 distinct CDR3 sequences, with around 24% as singletons. Trimming removed 1 base from V and 10 bases from J, with 5 bases in between. The CDR3 covers 12 residues. Germline V CDR1 and CDR2: SNHLY, FYNNEI. Stated time point: persistent/refractory GD, antithyroid drugs over 5 years with positive TRAb. Extracted RNA from PBMCs served as the source of the TCR library. Diagnosing Graves' disease relied on the American Thyroid Association guidelines.

The sequencing used peripheral blood mononuclear cells (PBMCs), collected when the disease was refractory, from a patient treated with antithyroid drugs. This sequence joins TRBV2 and TRBJ1-6; D ambiguous. The clonotype comes from a female donor with Graves disease. The CDR3: CASSEDGSPLHF. CDR3 sequence (DNA): TGTGCCAGCAGTGAAGACGGCTCACCCCTCCACTTT.